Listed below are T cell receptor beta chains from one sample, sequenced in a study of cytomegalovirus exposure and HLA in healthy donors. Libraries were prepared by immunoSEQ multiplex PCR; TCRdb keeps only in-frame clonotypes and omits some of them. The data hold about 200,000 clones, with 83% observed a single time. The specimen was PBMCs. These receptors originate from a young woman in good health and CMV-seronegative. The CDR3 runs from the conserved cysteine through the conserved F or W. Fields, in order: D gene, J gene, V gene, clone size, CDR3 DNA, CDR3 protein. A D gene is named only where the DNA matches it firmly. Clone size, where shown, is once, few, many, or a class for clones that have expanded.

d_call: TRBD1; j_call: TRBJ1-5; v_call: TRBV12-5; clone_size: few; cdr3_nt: TGTGCTAGCTTCAAGACAGGGGAGGTGGGAGGGAATCAGCCCCAGCATTTT; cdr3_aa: CASFKTGEVGGNQPQHF
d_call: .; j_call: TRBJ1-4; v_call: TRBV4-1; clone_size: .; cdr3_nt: TGCGCCAGCAGCCTCGGAACTGCAACTAATGAAAAACTGTTTTTT; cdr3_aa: CASSLGTATNEKLFF
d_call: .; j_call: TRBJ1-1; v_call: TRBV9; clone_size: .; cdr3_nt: TGTGCCAGCAGCGTAGAGTGGAGCAACACTGAAGCTTTCTTT; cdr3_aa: CASSVEWSNTEAFF
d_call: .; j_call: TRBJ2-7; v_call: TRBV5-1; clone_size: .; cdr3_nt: TGCGCCAGCAGCTACTCTACCCACGAGCAGTACTTC; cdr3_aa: CASSYSTHEQYF
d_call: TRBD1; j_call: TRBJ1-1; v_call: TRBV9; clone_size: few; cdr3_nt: TGTGCCAGCAGCGACGGACAGGGAGGGACTGAAGCTTTCTTT; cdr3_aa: CASSDGQGGTEAFF
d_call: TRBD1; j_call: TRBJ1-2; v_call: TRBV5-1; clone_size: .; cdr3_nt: TGCGCCAGCAGCTCGACAGGGATCTATGGCTACACCTTC; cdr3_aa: CASSSTGIYGYTF
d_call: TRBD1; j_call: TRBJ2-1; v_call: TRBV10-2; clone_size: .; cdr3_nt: TGCGCCAGCAGGGTACAGGGGGCTTTGGATGAGCAGTTCTTC; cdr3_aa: CASRVQGALDEQFF
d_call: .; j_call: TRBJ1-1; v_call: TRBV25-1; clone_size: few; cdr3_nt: TGTGCCAGCAGTGAAGGTGGGGTAAACACTGAAGCTTTCTTT; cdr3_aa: CASSEGGVNTEAFF
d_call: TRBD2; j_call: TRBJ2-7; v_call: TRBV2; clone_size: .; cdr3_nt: TGTGCCAGCAGGTACGACGGGGGGGCCGAGGACGAGCAGTACTTC; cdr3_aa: CASRYDGGAEDEQYF
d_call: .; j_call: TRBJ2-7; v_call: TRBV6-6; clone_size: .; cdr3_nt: TGTGCCAGCAGTTACTCGGGTTCGGGAGAGCAGTACTTC; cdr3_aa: CASSYSGSGEQYF
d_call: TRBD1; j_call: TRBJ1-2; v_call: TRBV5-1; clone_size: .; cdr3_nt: TGCGCCAGCAGCTCTGGACAGGTTCCTAACTATGGCTACACCTTC; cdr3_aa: CASSSGQVPNYGYTF
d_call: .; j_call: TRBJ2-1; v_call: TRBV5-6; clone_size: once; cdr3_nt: TGTGCCAGCTCCCATGGCAGTTCTGCCTACAATGAGCAGTTCTTC; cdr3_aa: CASSHGSSAYNEQFF
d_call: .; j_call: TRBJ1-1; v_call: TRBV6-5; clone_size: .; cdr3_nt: TGTGCCACCGGACCGGGGAACACTGAAGCTTTCTTT; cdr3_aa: CATGPGNTEAFF
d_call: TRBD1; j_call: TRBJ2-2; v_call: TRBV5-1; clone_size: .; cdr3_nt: TGCGCCAGCAGCTTGGCCGGACAGGTCAACACCGGGGAGCTGTTTTTT; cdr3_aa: CASSLAGQVNTGELFF